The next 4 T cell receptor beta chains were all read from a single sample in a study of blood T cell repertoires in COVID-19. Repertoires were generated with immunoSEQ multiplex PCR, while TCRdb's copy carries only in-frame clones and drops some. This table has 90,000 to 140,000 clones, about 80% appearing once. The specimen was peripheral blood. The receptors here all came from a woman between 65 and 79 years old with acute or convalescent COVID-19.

The CDR3 is CASSVEAGGRDTQYF. As DNA, the CDR3 is TGTGCCAGCAGCGTAGAAGCGGGGGGGCGCGATACGCAGTATTTT. This rearrangement joins TRBV9 to TRBJ2-3, with 10 bases identical to TRBD2. The J segment lost 6 bases and the V segment lost 0 bases, leaving 4 bases of the junction unmatched. CDR3 length: 15 amino acids. Germline loops: CDR1 SGDLS, CDR2 YYNGEE.

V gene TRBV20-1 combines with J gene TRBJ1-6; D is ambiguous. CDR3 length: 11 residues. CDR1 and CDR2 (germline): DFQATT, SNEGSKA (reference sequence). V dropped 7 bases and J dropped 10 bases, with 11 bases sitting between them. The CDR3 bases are TGCAGTGGACGGGCGGGATCACCCCTCCACTTT. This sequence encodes CSGRAGSPLHF.

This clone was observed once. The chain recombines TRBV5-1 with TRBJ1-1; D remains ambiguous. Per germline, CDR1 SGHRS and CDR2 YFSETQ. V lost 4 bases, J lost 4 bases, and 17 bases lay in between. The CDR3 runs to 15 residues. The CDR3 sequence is CASSGPGGPTTEAFF. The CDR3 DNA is TGCGCCAGCAGCGGCCCGGGAGGACCCACCACTGAAGCTTTCTTT.

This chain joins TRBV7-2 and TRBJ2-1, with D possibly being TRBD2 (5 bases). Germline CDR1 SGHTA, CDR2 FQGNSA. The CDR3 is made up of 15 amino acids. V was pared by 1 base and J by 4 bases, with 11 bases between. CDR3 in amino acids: CASSLDTSEYNEQFF. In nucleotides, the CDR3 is TGTGCCAGCAGCTTAGATACTAGTGAATACAATGAGCAGTTCTTC.